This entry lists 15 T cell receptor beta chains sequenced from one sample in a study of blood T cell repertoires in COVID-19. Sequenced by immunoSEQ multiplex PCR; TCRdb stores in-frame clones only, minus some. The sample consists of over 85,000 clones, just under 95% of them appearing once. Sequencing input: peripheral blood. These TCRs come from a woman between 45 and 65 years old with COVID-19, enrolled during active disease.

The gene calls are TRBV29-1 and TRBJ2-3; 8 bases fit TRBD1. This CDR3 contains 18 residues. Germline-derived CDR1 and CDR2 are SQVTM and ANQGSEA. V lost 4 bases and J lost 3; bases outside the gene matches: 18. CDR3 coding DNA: TGCAGCGTTGGTTCAGCCCCCGGGACAGGTGGTTTGACAGATACGCAGTATTTT. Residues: CSVGSAPGTGGLTDTQYF.

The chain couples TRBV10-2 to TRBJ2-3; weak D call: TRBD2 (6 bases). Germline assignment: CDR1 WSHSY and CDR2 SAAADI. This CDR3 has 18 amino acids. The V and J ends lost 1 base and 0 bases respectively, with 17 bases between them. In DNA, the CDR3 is TGCGCCAGCAGTGAGTTGGCTAGCGACAACCCTAGCACAGATACGCAGTATTTT. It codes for CASSELASDNPSTDTQYF.

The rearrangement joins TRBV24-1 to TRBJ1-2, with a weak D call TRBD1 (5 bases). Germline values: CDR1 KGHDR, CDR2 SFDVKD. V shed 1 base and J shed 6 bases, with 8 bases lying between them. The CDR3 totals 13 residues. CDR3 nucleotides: TGTGCCACCAGTGATTTCCGGGGGAATGGCTACACCTTC. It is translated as CATSDFRGNGYTF.

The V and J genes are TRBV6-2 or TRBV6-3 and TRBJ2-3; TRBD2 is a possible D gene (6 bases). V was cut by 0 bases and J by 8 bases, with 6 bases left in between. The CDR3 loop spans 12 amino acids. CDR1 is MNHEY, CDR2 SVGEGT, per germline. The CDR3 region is CASSYSGGTQYF. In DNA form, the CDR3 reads TGTGCCAGCAGTTACTCGGGGGGTACGCAGTATTTT.

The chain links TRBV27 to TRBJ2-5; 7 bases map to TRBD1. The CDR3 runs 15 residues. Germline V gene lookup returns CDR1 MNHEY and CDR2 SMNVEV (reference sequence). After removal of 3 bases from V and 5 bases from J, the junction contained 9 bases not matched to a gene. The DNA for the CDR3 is TGTGCCAGCAGTTTCACCCTAGGGGGCGGGGAGACCCAGTACTTC. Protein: CASSFTLGGGETQYF.

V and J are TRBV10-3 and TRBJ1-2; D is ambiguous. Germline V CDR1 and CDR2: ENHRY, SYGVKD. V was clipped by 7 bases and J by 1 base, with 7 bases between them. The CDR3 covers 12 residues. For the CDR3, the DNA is TGTGCCATCACCCCCAATAACTATGGCTACACCTTC. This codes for CAITPNNYGYTF.

The CDR3 sequence: CASSLHRTGTGELFF. DNA for the CDR3: TGCGCCAGCAGCTTGCATAGGACAGGGACCGGGGAGCTGTTTTTT. The V and J genes are TRBV5-1 and TRBJ2-2, with 8 positions matching TRBD1. The CDR3 consists of 15 residues. V was pared by 1 base and J by 5 bases, with 4 bases of the junction left unmatched. Per germline, CDR1 SGHRS and CDR2 YFSETQ.

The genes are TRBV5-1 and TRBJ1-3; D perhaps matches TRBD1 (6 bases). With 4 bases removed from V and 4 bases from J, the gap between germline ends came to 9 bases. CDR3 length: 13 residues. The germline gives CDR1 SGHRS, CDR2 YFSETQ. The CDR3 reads CASSEQGGNTIYF. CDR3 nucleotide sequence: TGCGCCAGCAGCGAACAGGGAGGAAACACCATATATTTT.

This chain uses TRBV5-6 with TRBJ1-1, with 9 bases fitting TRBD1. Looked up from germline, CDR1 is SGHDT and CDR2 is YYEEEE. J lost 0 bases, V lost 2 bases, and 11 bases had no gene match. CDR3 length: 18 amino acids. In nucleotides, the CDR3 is TGTGCCAGCAGCTTAAGGACAGGGGCTAGAACTATGAACACTGAAGCTTTCTTT. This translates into CASSLRTGARTMNTEAFF.

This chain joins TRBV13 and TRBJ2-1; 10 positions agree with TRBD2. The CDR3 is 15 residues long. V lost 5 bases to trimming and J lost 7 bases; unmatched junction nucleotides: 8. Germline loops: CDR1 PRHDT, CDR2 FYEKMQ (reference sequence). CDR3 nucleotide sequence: TGTGCCAGCAGCCCTCAGCGGGGGGGTGGGAATGAGCAGTTCTTC. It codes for CASSPQRGGGNEQFF. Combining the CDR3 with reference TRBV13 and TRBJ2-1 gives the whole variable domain AAGVIQSPRHLIKEKRETATLKCYPIPRHDTVYWYQQGPGQDPQFLISFYEKMQSDKGSIPDRFSAQQFSDYHSELNMSSLELGDSALYFCASSPQRGGGNEQFFGPGTRLTVL.

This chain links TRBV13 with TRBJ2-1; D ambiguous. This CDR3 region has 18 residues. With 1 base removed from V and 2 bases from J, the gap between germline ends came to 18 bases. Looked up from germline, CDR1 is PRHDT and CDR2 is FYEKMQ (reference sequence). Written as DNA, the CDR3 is TGTGCCAGCAGCTTAGAGGCTAGAGGTCGAAGCGCCTACAATGAGCAGTTCTTC. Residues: CASSLEARGRSAYNEQFF.

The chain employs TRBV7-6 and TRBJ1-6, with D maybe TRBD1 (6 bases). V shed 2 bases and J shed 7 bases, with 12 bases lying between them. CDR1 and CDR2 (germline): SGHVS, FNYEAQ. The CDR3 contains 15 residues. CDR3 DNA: TGTGCCAGCAGCTTAACTGGGGGCCGGAATTCACCCCTCCACTTT. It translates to CASSLTGGRNSPLHF.

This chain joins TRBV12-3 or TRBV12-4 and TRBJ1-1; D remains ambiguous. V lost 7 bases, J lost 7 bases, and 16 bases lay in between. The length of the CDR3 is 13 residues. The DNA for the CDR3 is TGTGCCAGCAAGATTCGGGGATTCGGTGAAGCTTTCTTT. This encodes CASKIRGFGEAFF.

The CDR3 DNA is TGCGCCAGCAGCTTGGATCCGGCGGTGAACACTGAAGCTTTCTTT. This translates into CASSLDPAVNTEAFF. This chain connects TRBV5-1 to TRBJ1-1; no reliable D call. With 0 bases removed from V and 0 bases from J, the gap between germline ends came to 9 bases. Germline V CDR1 and CDR2: SGHRS, YFSETQ. The CDR3 has 15 amino acids.

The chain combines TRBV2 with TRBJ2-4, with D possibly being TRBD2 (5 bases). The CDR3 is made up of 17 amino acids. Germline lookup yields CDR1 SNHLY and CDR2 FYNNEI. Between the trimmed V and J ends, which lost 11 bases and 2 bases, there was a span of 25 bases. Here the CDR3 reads CASSFERAGEPKNIQYF. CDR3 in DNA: TGTGCCTCATCTTTCGAGAGGGCCGGGGAGCCCAAAAACATTCAGTACTTC.